This is a list of T cell receptor beta chains from one sample in a study of blood T cell repertoires in COVID-19. Measured with immunoSEQ multiplex PCR; TCRdb has only the in-frame clones, and not every one. The sample consists of about 180,000 clones, 90% to 95% of them appearing once. Material for sequencing was peripheral blood. The receptors stem from a man aged 45-60 years with acute or convalescent COVID-19. CDR3s include the opening cysteine and the closing phenylalanine or tryptophan. D genes are given only for firm matches. A clone size is listed for some rows: how often the clone was seen (once, few, many), or a class if it is expanded.

>13|NA|NA|TRBJ1-5|TRBV18
CASSPSGGQPQHF
TGTGCCAGCTCACCCTCGGGGGGGCAGCCCCAGCATTTT
>14|NA|NA|TRBJ1-5|TRBV4-1
CASSQRGSNQPQHF
TGCGCCAGCAGCCAGCGGGGGAGCAATCAGCCCCAGCATTTT
>14|NA|NA|TRBJ2-7|TRBV28
CASSSGGQIYEQYF
TGTGCCAGCAGTTCCGGAGGGCAGATCTACGAGCAGTACTTC
>15|NA|TRBD1|TRBJ1-1|TRBV4-1
CASSQETGLGAEAFF
TGCGCCAGCAGCCAAGAGACAGGGTTGGGCGCTGAAGCTTTCTTT
>18|NA|TRBD2|TRBJ2-3|TRBV6-1
CASSELLGLAGVPDTQYF
TGTGCCAGCAGTGAATTGTTGGGTTTAGCGGGAGTTCCAGATACGCAGTATTTT
>16|few|TRBD1|TRBJ1-5|TRBV6-1
CASSEAWTGKAQPQHF
TGTGCCAGCAGTGAAGCTTGGACAGGGAAAGCTCAGCCCCAGCATTTT
>14|once|TRBD1|TRBJ1-1|TRBV25-1
CASSQTGGNTEAFF
TGTGCCAGCAGTCAGACAGGGGGGAACACTGAAGCTTTCTTT
>15|NA|TRBD2|TRBJ2-2|TRBV7-9
CASSSETSFPGELFF
TGTGCCAGCAGCTCCGAGACTAGCTTTCCCGGGGAGCTGTTTTTT
>13|once|NA|TRBJ1-6|TRBV19
CASSIGENSPLHF
TGTGCCAGTAGTATAGGAGAAAATTCACCCCTCCACTTT
>15|NA|NA|TRBJ1-5|TRBV28
CASIPRRTSNQPQHF
TGTGCCAGCATTCCGAGGCGGACAAGCAATCAGCCCCAGCATTTT
>12|NA|NA|TRBJ1-1|TRBV12-3/TRBV12-4
CASGGANTEAFF
TGTGCCAGCGGGGGGGCGAACACTGAAGCTTTCTTT
>13|NA|TRBD1|TRBJ2-1|TRBV10-3
CASTGTGDHEQFF
TGTGCCTCGACCGGGACAGGGGACCATGAGCAGTTCTTC
>14|NA|TRBD1|TRBJ1-6|TRBV27
CASSLGTGNSPLHF
TGTGCCAGCAGTTTAGGGACAGGGAATTCACCCCTCCACTTT
>16|NA|NA|TRBJ1-1|TRBV3-1/TRBV3-2
CASSLRGSGGRTEAFF
TGTGCCAGCAGCCTTAGGGGCAGCGGGGGAAGAACTGAAGCTTTCTTT
>16|NA|TRBD2|TRBJ2-1|TRBV2
CASRGFWGGIDNEQFF
TGTGCCAGCAGGGGCTTCTGGGGGGGAATTGACAATGAGCAGTTCTTC
>15|NA|NA|TRBJ2-3|TRBV2
CASRKAQTSLDTQYF
TGTGCCAGCAGAAAAGCGCAAACGTCCTTAGATACGCAGTATTTT
>15|NA|TRBD1|TRBJ2-5|TRBV5-1
CASSFQQGNQETQYF
TGCGCCAGCAGCTTCCAACAGGGGAACCAAGAGACCCAGTACTTC
>15|NA|NA|TRBJ1-2|TRBV19
CASREMWGQNYGYTF
TGTGCCAGTAGAGAAATGTGGGGGCAAAACTATGGCTACACCTTC
>14|NA|TRBD1|TRBJ1-4|TRBV2
CASTWDRGNEKLFF
TGTGCCAGCACTTGGGACAGGGGGAATGAAAAACTGTTTTTT
>17|NA|TRBD1|TRBJ1-1|TRBV5-4
CASSLALSGGSDTEAFF
TGTGCCAGCAGCTTGGCCCTGTCAGGGGGGTCGGACACTGAAGCTTTCTTT
>13|NA|NA|TRBJ2-5|TRBV7-9
CASSLSLQETQYF
TGTGCCAGCAGCTTGAGCCTCCAAGAGACCCAGTACTTC
>17|NA|NA|TRBJ2-3|TRBV11-2
CASSLGLTALSTDTQYF
TGTGCCAGCAGCTTAGGACTTACGGCGTTAAGCACAGATACGCAGTATTTT
>13|NA|TRBD1|TRBJ2-1|TRBV14
CARRDRGANEQFF
TGTGCCAGGCGGGACAGGGGCGCCAATGAGCAGTTCTTC
>16|NA|TRBD1|TRBJ2-1|TRBV28
CASSLSGTGPYNEQFF
TGTGCCAGCAGTTTATCGGGGACAGGGCCTTACAATGAGCAGTTCTTC
>14|few|NA|TRBJ1-4|TRBV3-1/TRBV3-2
CASSQWWSVEKLFF
TGTGCCAGCAGCCAGTGGTGGTCAGTCGAAAAACTGTTTTTT
>15|NA|NA|TRBJ2-7|TRBV10-2
CASSGWWDKTYEQYF
TGCGCCAGCAGTGGGTGGTGGGACAAGACCTACGAGCAGTACTTC
>15|NA|TRBD2|TRBJ2-5|TRBV5-4
CASRRTSGERETQYF
TGTGCCAGCAGACGGACTAGCGGGGAAAGGGAGACCCAGTACTTC
>13|NA|NA|TRBJ2-5|TRBV19
CASSWGRQETQYF
TGTGCCAGTAGTTGGGGCCGCCAAGAGACCCAGTACTTC
>15|NA|TRBD1|TRBJ1-2|TRBV6-5
CASSILRGRNYGYTF
TGTGCCAGCAGCATACTCAGGGGGCGAAACTATGGCTACACCTTC
>15|NA|TRBD2|TRBJ2-1|TRBV4-1
CASSQGLAGHNEQFF
TGCGCCAGCAGCCAAGGGCTAGCGGGCCACAATGAGCAGTTCTTC
>15|NA|NA|TRBJ2-1|TRBV7-2
CASSLLGGAYNEQFF
TGTGCCAGCAGCTTACTGGGAGGCGCCTACAATGAGCAGTTCTTC
>14|NA|TRBD1|TRBJ2-2|TRBV5-1
CATGRTGNTGELFF
TGCGCCACGGGAAGGACAGGGAACACCGGGGAGCTGTTTTTT
>14|NA|NA|TRBJ1-5|TRBV2
CASSPARGNQPQHF
TGTGCCAGCAGCCCTGCCCGCGGGAATCAGCCCCAGCATTTT
>17|NA|NA|TRBJ1-5|TRBV6-2/TRBV6-3
CASSFHQGRGSNQPQHF
TGTGCCAGCAGTTTCCACCAGGGTAGGGGGAGCAATCAGCCCCAGCATTTT
>13|NA|NA|TRBJ2-1|TRBV5-1
CASSLIRGDEQFF
TGCGCCAGCAGCCTAATTAGGGGCGATGAGCAGTTCTTC
>14|NA|NA|TRBJ1-4|TRBV30
CAWGEQGGMKELFF
TGTGCCTGGGGGGAGCAAGGGGGAATGAAGGAACTGTTTTTT
>14|NA|NA|TRBJ1-2|TRBV6-6
CASSYGRGSYGYTF
TGTGCCAGCAGCTACGGGAGGGGATCATATGGCTACACCTTC
>14|NA|NA|TRBJ1-2|TRBV6-5
CASNPSRGVRGYTF
TGTGCCAGCAATCCCTCTCGAGGCGTTCGTGGCTACACCTTC
>17|once|NA|TRBJ2-5|TRBV19
CASSIGAIRTLQETQYF
TGTGCCAGTAGTATAGGGGCTATTAGGACACTCCAAGAGACCCAGTACTTC
>11|NA|NA|TRBJ1-1|TRBV20-1
CRGGLNTEAFF
TGCAGGGGGGGATTGAACACTGAAGCTTTCTTT
>15|NA|TRBD1|TRBJ1-6|TRBV7-9
CASSSWGQDNSPLHF
TGTGCCAGCAGCTCCTGGGGACAGGATAATTCACCCCTCCACTTT
>16|NA|NA|TRBJ1-3|TRBV3-1/TRBV3-2
CASSQGGHRSGNTIYF
TGTGCCAGCAGCCAAGGGGGGCACCGCTCTGGAAACACCATATATTTT
>14|NA|NA|TRBJ2-1|TRBV11-2
CASSLARTLGEQFF
TGTGCCAGCAGCTTAGCCAGGACTTTGGGTGAGCAGTTCTTC
>14|NA|TRBD2|TRBJ2-5|TRBV10-3
CATRTSGAGETQYF
TGTGCCACCCGGACTAGCGGGGCCGGGGAGACCCAGTACTTC
>15|NA|NA|TRBJ2-7|TRBV28
CASSLFTSGSYEQYF
TGTGCCAGCAGTTTATTTACCAGCGGGTCCTACGAGCAGTACTTC
>14|few|TRBD2|TRBJ2-3|TRBV5-1
CASSSQGGSDTQYF
TGCGCCAGCAGCTCTCAGGGAGGGTCAGATACGCAGTATTTT
>11|few|NA|TRBJ1-1|TRBV5-1
CASSFGREAFF
TGCGCCAGCAGCTTCGGTCGTGAAGCTTTCTTT
>15|NA|TRBD2|TRBJ2-1|TRBV6-6
CASRQLAGDYNEQFF
TGTGCCAGCAGGCAACTAGCGGGAGATTACAATGAGCAGTTCTTC